The 7 T cell receptor beta chains presented below share a single source sample, sequenced in a study of PD-L1 blockade in urothelial cancer. Libraries were prepared by immunoSEQ multiplex PCR; TCRdb keeps only in-frame clonotypes and omits some of them. This table holds roughly 42,000 clones, roughly 86% found once. Material: PBMCs, obtained around atezolizumab (anti-PD-L1) treatment. Receptors were obtained from a man in his 70s with urothelial cancer.

The table lists this clone with a few counts. V is TRBV10-3 and J is TRBJ2-7; 12 bases align to TRBD1. CDR3 size: 15 residues. Germline assignment: CDR1 ENHRY and CDR2 SYGVKD. Trimming removed 4 bases from V and 5 bases from J; junction bases left unmatched: 6. CDR3 bases: TGTGCCATCAGTGGGGGGACAGGGGGCGCCGACGAGCAGTACTTC. Translation: CAISGGTGGADEQYF.

The sample holds one count of this clone. The chain couples TRBV4-3 to TRBJ2-7; 16 bases line up with TRBD2. CDR1 is LGHNA, CDR2 YSLEER, per germline. Trimming at V came to 0 bases and at J to 3 bases, leaving 11 bases not matched to a gene. This CDR3 spans 20 amino acids. CDR3 DNA sequence: TGCGCCAGCAGCCAAGATTTTTTAGGGGGACTAGCGGGAGGGTTCTACGAGCAGTACTTC. As protein: CASSQDFLGGLAGGFYEQYF.

The genes are TRBV15 and TRBJ2-1; TRBD2 matches 14 bases. CDR3 size: 16 residues. V trimming: 0 bases; J trimming: 7 bases; junction bases outside the gene matches: 2. Germline CDR1 is LNHNV and CDR2 is YYDKDF (reference sequence). CDR3 nucleotides: TGTGCCACCAGCAGAGAGGGGACTAGCGGGAGAAATGAGCAGTTCTTC. It codes for CATSREGTSGRNEQFF.

The V gene is TRBV7-2, the J gene TRBJ2-3; D is unclear. The CDR3 sequence is 13 residues long. The V gene lost 6 bases and the J gene lost 4 bases, with 11 bases spanning the gap. Looked up from germline, CDR1 is SGHTA and CDR2 is FQGNSA. The CDR3 DNA sequence: TGTGCCAGCAGACCCGCTGGCTCAGATACGCAGTATTTT. As protein: CASRPAGSDTQYF.

V gene TRBV28 combines with J gene TRBJ2-3; D is ambiguous. Germline V gives CDR1 MDHEN, CDR2 SYDVKM. V was clipped by 4 bases and J by 4 bases, with 3 bases between them. The CDR3 consists of 11 residues. CDR3 loop: CASSSPDTQYF. Written as DNA, the CDR3 is TGTGCCAGCAGTTCTCCAGATACGCAGTATTTT. Drawing the rest from reference TRBV28 and TRBJ2-3, the complete variable domain is DVKVTQSSRYLVKRTGEKVFLECVQDMDHENMFWYRQDPGLGLRLIYFSYDVKMKEKGDIPEGYSVSREKKERFSLILESASTNQTSMYLCASSSPDTQYFGPGTRLTVL.

This chain uses TRBV9 with TRBJ2-1; 11 bases align to TRBD2. This CDR3 spans 14 amino acids. Germline loops: CDR1 SGDLS, CDR2 YYNGEE. V lost 6 bases to trimming and J lost 5 bases; unmatched junction nucleotides: 4. The CDR3 nucleotides read TGTGCCAGCACCTTAGCGGGAGGGCACAATGAGCAGTTCTTC. Its protein is CASTLAGGHNEQFF. Looking up the rest from reference TRBV9 and TRBJ2-1 gives the full variable domain: DSGVTQTPKHLITATGQRVTLRCSPRSGDLSVYWYQQSLDQGLQFLIQYYNGEERAKGNILERFSAQQFPDLHSELNLSSLELGDSALYFCASTLAGGHNEQFFGPGTRLTVL.

Notes on this clone: This same CDR3 is encoded by further DNA sequences in the sample. The V call is TRBV6-1, the J call TRBJ2-7, with 11 positions matching TRBD1. The CDR3 is 15 amino acids. Germline V gene sequence: CDR1 MNHNS, CDR2 SASEGT. The V and J ends lost 0 bases and 4 bases, in that order; junction bases with no gene match: 2. CDR3 in amino acids: CASSEAGTGGYEQYF. Here the CDR3 DNA reads TGTGCCAGCAGTGAAGCAGGGACAGGGGGATACGAGCAGTACTTC.